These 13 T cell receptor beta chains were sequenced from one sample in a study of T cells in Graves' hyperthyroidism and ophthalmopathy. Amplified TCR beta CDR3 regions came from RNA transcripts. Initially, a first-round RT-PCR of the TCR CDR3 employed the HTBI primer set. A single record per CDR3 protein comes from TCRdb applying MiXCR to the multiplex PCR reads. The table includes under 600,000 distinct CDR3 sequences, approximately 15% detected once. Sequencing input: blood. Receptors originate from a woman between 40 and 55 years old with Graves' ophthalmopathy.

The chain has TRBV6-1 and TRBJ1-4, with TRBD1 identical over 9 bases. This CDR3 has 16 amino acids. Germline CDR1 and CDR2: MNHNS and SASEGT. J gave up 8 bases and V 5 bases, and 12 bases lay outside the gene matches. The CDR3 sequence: CASSPPGQGMEEKLFF. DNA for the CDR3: TGTGCCAGCAGTCCACCGGGACAGGGAATGGAGGAAAAACTGTTTTTT.

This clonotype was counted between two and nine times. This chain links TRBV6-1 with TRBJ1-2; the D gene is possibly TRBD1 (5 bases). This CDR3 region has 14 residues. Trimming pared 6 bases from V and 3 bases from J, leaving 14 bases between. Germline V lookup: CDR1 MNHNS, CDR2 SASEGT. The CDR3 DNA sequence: TGTGCCAGCAGGGCAGCCGAGGGGTACTATGGCTACACCTTC. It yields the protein CASRAAEGYYGYTF.

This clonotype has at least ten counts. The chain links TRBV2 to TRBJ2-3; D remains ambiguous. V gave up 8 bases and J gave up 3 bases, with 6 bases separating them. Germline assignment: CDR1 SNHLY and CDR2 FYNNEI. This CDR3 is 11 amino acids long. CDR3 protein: CASLRTDTQYF. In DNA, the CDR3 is TGTGCCAGCCTCAGGACAGATACGCAGTATTTT. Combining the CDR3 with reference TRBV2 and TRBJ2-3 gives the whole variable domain EPEVTQTPSHQVTQMGQEVILRCVPISNHLYFYWYRQILGQKVEFLVSFYNNEISEKSEIFDDQFSVERPDGSNFTLKIRSTKLEDSAMYFCASLRTDTQYFGPGTRLTVL.

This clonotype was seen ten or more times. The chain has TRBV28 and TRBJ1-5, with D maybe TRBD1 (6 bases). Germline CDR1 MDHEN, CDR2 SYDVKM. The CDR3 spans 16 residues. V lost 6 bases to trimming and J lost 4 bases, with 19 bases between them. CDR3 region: CASSSGTRDLNQPQHF. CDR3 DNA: TGTGCCAGCAGCTCCGGGACACGCGACCTTAATCAGCCCCAGCATTTT.

The CDR3 reads CAIRPQGKSTDTQYF. The CDR3 DNA reads TGTGCCATCAGGCCCCAGGGGAAGAGCACAGATACGCAGTATTTT. V and J are TRBV10-3 and TRBJ2-3; D might be TRBD1 (6 bases). Germline CDR1 ENHRY, CDR2 SYGVKD. The CDR3 length is 15 residues. The V gene lost 6 bases and the J gene lost 0 bases, with 13 bases spanning the gap.

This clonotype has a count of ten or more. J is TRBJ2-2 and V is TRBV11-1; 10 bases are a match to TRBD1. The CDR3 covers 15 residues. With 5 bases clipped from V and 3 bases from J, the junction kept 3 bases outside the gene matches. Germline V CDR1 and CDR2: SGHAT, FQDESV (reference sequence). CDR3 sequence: CASSPGTGDTGELFF. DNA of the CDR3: TGTGCCAGCAGCCCCGGGACAGGGGACACCGGGGAGCTGTTTTTT.

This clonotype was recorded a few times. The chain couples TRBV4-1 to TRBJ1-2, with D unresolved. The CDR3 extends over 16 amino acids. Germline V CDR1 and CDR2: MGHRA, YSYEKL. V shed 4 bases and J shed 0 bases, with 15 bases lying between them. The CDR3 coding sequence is TGCGCCAGCAGCCCTAGTAGGGCATCCACTAACTATGGCTACACCTTC. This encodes CASSPSRASTNYGYTF.

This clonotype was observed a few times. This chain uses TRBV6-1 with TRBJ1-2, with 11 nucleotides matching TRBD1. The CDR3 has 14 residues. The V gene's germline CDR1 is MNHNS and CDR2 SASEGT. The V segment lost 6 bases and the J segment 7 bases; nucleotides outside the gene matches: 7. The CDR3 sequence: CASRMGQGGSGYTF. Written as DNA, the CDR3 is TGTGCCAGCAGGATGGGACAGGGGGGTTCTGGCTACACCTTC.

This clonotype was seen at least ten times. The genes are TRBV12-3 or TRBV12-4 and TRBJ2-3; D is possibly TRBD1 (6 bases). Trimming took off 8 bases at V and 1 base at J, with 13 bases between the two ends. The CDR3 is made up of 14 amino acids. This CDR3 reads CASRQGIGTDTQYF. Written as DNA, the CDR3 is TGTGCCAGCCGGCAGGGGATCGGCACAGATACGCAGTATTTT.

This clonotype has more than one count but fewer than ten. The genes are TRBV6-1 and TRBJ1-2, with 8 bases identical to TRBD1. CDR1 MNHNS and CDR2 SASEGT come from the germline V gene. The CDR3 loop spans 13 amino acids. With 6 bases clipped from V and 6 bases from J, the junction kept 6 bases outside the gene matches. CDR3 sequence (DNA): TGTGCCAGCAGACCCGACAGGGGCGATGGCTACACCTTC. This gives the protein CASRPDRGDGYTF.

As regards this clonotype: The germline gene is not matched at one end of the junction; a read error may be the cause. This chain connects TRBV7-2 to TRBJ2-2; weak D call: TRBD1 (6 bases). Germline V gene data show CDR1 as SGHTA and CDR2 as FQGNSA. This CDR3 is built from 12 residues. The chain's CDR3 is CASSDRTEELFF. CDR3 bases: TGTGCCAGCAGCGACAGGACCGAGGAGCTGTTTTTT.

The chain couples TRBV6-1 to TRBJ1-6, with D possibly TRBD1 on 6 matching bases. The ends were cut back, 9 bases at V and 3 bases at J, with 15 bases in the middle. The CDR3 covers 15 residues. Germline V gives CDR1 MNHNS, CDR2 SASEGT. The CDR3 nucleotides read TGTGCCAGTTTGAGACAGGTTCTCTATAATTCACCCCTCCACTTT. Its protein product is CASLRQVLYNSPLHF.

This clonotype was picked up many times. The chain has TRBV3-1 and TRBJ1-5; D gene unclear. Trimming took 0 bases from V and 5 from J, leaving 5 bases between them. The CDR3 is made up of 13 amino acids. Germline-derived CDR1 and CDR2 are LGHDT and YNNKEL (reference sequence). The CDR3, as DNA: TGTGCCAGCAGCCAAGATGCGTATCAGCCCCAGCATTTT. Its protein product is CASSQDAYQPQHF.